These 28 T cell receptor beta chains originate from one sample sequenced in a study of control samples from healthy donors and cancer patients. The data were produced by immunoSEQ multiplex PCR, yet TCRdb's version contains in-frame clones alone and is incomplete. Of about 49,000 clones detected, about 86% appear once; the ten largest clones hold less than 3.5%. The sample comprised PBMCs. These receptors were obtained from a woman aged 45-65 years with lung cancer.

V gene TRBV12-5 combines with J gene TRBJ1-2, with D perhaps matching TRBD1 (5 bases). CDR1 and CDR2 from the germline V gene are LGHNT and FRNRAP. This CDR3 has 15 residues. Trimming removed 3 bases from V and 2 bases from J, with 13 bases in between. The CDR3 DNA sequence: TGTGCTAGTGGTTTAGCAGGGTCTGCAAACTATGGCTACACCTTC. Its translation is CASGLAGSANYGYTF.

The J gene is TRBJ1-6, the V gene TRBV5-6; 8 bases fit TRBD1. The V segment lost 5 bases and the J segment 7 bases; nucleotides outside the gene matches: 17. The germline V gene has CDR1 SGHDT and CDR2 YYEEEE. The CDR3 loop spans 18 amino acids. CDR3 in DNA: TGTGCCAGCAGTTACGCCGGGACAGGACCGATTCCAAATTCACCCCTCCACTTT. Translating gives CASSYAGTGPIPNSPLHF.

Written as DNA, the CDR3 is TGTGCCAGTAGTATTCAATCACAGGGAGGCGAGCAGTACTTC. Protein sequence: CASSIQSQGGEQYF. The genes are TRBV19 and TRBJ2-7, with D possibly called TRBD1 or TRBD2 (6 bases each). Trimming stripped 3 bases from V and 6 bases from J, with 15 bases between. The CDR3 loop spans 14 amino acids. Germline V gives CDR1 LNHDA, CDR2 SQIVND (reference sequence). Full variable domain (missing parts from reference TRBV19 and TRBJ2-7): DGGITQSPKYLFRKEGQNVTLSCEQNLNHDAMYWYRQDPGQGLRLIYYSQIVNDFQKGDIAEGYSVSREKKESFPLTVTSAQKNPTAFYLCASSIQSQGGEQYFGPGTRLTVT.

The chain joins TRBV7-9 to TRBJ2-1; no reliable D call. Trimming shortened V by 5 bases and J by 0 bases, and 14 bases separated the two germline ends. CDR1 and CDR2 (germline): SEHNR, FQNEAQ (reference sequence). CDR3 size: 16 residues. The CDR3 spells CASSPRRSSSYNEQFF. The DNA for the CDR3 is TGTGCCAGCAGCCCTCGGCGGTCAAGCTCCTACAATGAGCAGTTCTTC.

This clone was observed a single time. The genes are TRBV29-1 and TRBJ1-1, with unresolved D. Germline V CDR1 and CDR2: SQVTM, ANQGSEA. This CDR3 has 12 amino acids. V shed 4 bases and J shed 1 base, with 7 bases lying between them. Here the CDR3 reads CSVVEENTEAFF. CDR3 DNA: TGCAGCGTTGTGGAGGAGAACACTGAAGCTTTCTTT.

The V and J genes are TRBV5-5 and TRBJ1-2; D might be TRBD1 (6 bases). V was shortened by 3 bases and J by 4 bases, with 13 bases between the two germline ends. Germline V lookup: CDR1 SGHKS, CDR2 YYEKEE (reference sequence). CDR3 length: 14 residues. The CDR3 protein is CASSSGQIPYGYTF. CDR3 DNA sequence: TGTGCCAGCAGCTCCGGACAGATCCCCTATGGCTACACCTTC.

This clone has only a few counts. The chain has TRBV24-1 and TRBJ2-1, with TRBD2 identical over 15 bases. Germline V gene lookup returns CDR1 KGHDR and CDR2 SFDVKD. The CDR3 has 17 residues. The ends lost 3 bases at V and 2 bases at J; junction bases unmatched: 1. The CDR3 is CATSDGTSGGTYNEQFF. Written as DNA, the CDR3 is TGTGCCACCAGTGATGGGACTAGCGGGGGGACCTACAATGAGCAGTTCTTC.

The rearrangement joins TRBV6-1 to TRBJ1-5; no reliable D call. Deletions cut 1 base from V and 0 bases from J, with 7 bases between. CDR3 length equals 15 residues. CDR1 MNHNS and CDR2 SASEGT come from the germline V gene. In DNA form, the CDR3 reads TGTGCCAGCAGTGAAGTCTCAGGTAGCAATCAGCCCCAGCATTTT. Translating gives CASSEVSGSNQPQHF.

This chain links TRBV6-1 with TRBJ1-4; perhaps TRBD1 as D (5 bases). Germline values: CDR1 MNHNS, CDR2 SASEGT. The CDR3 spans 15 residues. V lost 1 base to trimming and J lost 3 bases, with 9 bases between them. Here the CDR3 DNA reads TGTGCCAGCAGTGAAGGGCAGGGATCTAATGAAAAACTGTTTTTT. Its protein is CASSEGQGSNEKLFF.

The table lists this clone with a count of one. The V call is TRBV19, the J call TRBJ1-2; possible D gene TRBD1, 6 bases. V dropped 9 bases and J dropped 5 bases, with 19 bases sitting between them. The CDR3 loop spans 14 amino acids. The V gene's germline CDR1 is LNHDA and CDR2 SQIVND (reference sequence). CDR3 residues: CASSLGGAEYGYTF. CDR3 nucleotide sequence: TGTGCCAGCTCCCTGGGGGGCGCGGAGTATGGCTACACCTTC.

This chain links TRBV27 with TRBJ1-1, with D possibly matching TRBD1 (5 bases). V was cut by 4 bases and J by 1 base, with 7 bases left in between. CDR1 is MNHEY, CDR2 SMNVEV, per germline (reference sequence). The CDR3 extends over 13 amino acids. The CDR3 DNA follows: TGTGCCAGCAGTTGGGGGGGGAACACTGAAGCTTTCTTT. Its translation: CASSWGGNTEAFF.

The CDR3 sequence: CSVGWGDEQFF. CDR3 nucleotide sequence: TGCAGCGTCGGTTGGGGGGATGAGCAGTTCTTC. The V call is TRBV29-1, the J call TRBJ2-1; a possible D gene is TRBD2 (6 bases). This CDR3 contains 11 residues. Trimming shortened V by 6 bases and J by 8 bases, and 11 bases separated the two germline ends. The germline V gene encodes CDR1 SQVTM and CDR2 ANQGSEA.

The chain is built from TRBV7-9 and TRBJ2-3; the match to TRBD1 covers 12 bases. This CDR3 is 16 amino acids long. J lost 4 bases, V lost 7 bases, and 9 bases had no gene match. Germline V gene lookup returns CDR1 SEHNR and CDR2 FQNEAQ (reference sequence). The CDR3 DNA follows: TGTGCCAGCAACAATCCGGGACAGGGGGCATCAGATACGCAGTATTTT. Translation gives CASNNPGQGASDTQYF.

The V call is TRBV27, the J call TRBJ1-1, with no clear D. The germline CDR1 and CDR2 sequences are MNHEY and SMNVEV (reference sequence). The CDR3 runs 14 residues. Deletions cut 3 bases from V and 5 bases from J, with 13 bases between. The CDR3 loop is CASSFSPVGTEAFF. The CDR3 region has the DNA TGTGCCAGCAGTTTCTCCCCCGTAGGGACTGAAGCTTTCTTT.

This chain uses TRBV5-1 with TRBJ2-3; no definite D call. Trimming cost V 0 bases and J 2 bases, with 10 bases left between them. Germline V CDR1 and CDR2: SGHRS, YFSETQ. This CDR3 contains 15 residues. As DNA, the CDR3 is TGCGCCAGCAGCTTGGACGGTTCTCCCACAGATACGCAGTATTTT. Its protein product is CASSLDGSPTDTQYF.

CDR3 amino acids: CASSGQGQEGEQYF. CDR3 nucleotide sequence: TGCGCCAGCAGCGGGCAGGGACAGGAGGGCGAGCAGTACTTC. The gene calls are TRBV5-1 and TRBJ2-7; 8 bases match TRBD1. The germline V gene encodes CDR1 SGHRS and CDR2 YFSETQ. The CDR3 loop spans 14 amino acids. The junction had 9 bases not matched to a gene; V was cut back by 4 bases and J by 6 bases. The full variable domain, its missing parts supplied by reference TRBV5-1 and TRBJ2-7, is KAGVTQTPRYLIKTRGQQVTLSCSPISGHRSVSWYQQTPGQGLQFLFEYFSETQRNKGNFPGRFSGRQFSNSRSEMNVSTLELGDSALYLCASSGQGQEGEQYFGPGTRLTVT.

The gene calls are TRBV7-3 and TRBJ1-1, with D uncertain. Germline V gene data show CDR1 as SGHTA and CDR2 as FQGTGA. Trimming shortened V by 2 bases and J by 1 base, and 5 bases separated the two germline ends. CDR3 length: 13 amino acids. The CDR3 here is CASSLARNTEAFF. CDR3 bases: TGTGCCAGCAGCTTAGCCAGGAACACTGAAGCTTTCTTT.

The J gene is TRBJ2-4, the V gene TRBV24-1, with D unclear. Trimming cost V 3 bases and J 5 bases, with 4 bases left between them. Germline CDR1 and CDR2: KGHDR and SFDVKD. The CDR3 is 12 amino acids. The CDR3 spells CATSDVENIQYF. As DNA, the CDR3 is TGTGCCACCAGTGATGTAGAAAACATTCAGTACTTC.

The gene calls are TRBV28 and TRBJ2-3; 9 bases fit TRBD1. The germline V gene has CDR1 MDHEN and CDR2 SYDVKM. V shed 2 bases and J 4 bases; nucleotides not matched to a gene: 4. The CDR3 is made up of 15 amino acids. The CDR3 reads CASSLRQGGPDTQYF. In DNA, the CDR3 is TGTGCCAGCAGTTTAAGACAGGGGGGACCAGATACGCAGTATTTT.

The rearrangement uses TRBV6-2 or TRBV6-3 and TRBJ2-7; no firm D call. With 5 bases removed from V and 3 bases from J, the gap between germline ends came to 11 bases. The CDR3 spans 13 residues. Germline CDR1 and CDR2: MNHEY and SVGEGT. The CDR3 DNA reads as TGTGCCAGCAGTCGGCGAAAGGGCTACGAGCAGTACTTC. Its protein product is CASSRRKGYEQYF.

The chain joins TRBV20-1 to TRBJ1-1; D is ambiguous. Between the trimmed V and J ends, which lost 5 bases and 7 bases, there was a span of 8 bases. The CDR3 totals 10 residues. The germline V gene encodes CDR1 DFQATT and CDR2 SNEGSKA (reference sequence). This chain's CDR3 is CSAVRDEAFF. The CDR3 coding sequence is TGCAGTGCTGTCCGGGATGAAGCTTTCTTT.

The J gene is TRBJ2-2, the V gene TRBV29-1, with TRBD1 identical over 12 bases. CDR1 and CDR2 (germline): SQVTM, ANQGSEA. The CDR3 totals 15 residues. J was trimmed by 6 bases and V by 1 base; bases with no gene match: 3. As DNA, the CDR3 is TGCAGCGTTGAAGGAAGGGACAGGGGGCCCGGGGAGCTGTTTTTT. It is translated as CSVEGRDRGPGELFF.

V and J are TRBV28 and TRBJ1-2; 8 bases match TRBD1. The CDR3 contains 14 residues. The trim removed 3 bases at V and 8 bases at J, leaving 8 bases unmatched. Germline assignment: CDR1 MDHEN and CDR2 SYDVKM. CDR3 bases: TGTGCCAGCAGTTTGACCGACAGGGGCCGGGGCTACACCTTC. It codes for CASSLTDRGRGYTF.

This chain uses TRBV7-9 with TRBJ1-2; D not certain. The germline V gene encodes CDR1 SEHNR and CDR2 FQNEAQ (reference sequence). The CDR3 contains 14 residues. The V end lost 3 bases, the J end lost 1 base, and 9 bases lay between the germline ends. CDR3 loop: CASSLAAINYGYTF. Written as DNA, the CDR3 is TGTGCCAGCAGCTTGGCAGCGATTAACTATGGCTACACCTTC. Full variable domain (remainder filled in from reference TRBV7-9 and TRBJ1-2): DTGVSQNPRHKITKRGQNVTFRCDPISEHNRLYWYRQTLGQGPEFLTYFQNEAQLEKSRLLSDRFSAERPKGSFSTLEIQRTEQGDSAMYLCASSLAAINYGYTFGSGTRLTVV.

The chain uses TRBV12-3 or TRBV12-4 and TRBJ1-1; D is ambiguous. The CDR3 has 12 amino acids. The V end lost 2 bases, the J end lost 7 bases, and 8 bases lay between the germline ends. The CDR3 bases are TGTGCCAGCAGTTTACAAGTTCTTGAAGCTTTCTTT. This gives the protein CASSLQVLEAFF.

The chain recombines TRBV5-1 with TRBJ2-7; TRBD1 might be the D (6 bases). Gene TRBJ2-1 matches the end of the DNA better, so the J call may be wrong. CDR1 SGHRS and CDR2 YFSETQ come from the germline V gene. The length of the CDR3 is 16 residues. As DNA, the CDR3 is TGCGCCAGCAGCTTCAACAGGGTCCCGGTGGGCAATGAGCAGTTCTTC. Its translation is CASSFNRVPVGNEQFF.

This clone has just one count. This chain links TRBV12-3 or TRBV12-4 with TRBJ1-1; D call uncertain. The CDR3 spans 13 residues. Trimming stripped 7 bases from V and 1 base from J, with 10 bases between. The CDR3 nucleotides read TGTGCCAGCACCTTGATTAAGAACACTGAAGCTTTCTTT. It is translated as CASTLIKNTEAFF.

For the CDR3, the DNA is TGTGCCAGCAGCTCCGACGGGGGGCTTCAGTACTTC. Translated, it gives CASSSDGGLQYF. V usage is TRBV6-6 and J usage is TRBJ2-7; D is possibly TRBD2 (7 bases). The CDR3 loop spans 12 amino acids. Trimming removed 6 bases at V and 10 bases at J, with 16 bases between. Germline lookup yields CDR1 MNHNY and CDR2 SVGAGI (reference sequence).